The TCR beta chain described here comes from a study of cytomegalovirus exposure and HLA in healthy donors. The PCR was carried out with 60 Vbeta primers and 13 Jbeta primers. Profiling relied on immunoSEQ multiplex PCR, and the TCRdb table lists in-frame clones only, not all of them. The sample has 150,000 to 200,000 clones; roughly 13% are singletons. Study-level results: A later analysis showed HLA-associated TCR beta chains outstripping equally common others in clonal expansion. Reports indicated that the classifier achieved high specificity and sensitivity in diagnosing cytomegalovirus status.

On this clone: The antigen remains undetermined.

After removal of 3 bases from V and 7 bases from J, the junction contained 9 bases not matched to a gene. Germline values: CDR1 SGHRS, CDR2 YFSETQ. There are 15 residues in the CDR3. The chain carries TRBV5-1 and TRBJ2-7, with 11 bases aligning to TRBD1. This clonotype originated in a man aged 50-59 years in good health and CMV-seropositive. The sequenced sample consisted of PBMCs. CDR3 nucleotides: TGCGCCAGCAGCTCGGGACAGGGGGTAGGAGGAGAGCAGTACTTC. Its protein product is CASSSGQGVGGEQYF.